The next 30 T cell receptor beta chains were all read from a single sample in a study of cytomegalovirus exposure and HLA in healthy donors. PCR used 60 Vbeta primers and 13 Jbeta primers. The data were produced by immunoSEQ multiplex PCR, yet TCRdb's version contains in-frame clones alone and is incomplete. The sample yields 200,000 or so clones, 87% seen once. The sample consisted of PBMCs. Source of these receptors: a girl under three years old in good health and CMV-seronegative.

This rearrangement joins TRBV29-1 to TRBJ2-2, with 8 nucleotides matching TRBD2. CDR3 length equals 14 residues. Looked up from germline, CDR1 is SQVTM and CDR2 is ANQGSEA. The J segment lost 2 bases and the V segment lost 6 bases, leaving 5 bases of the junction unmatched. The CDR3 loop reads CSVMRGENTGELFF. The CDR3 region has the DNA TGCAGCGTGATGCGGGGGGAAAACACCGGGGAGCTGTTTTTT.

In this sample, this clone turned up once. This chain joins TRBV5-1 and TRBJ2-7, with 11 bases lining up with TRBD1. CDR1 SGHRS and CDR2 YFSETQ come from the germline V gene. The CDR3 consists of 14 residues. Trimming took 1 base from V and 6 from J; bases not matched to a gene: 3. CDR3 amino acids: CASSLTGTGGEQYF. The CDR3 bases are TGCGCCAGCAGCTTGACCGGGACAGGGGGCGAGCAGTACTTC. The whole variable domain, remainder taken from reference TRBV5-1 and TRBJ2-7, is KAGVTQTPRYLIKTRGQQVTLSCSPISGHRSVSWYQQTPGQGLQFLFEYFSETQRNKGNFPGRFSGRQFSNSRSEMNVSTLELGDSALYLCASSLTGTGGEQYFGPGTRLTVT.

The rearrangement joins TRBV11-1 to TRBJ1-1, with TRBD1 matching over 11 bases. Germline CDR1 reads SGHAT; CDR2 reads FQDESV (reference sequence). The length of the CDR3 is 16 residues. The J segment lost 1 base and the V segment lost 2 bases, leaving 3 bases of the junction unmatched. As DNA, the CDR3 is TGTGCCAGCAGCTTATGGGGGACAGGGGGGAACACTGAAGCTTTCTTT. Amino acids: CASSLWGTGGNTEAFF.

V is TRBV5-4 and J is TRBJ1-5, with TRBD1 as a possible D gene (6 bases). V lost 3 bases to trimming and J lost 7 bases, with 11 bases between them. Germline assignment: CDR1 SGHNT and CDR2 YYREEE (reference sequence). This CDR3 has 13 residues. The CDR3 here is CASSWDIGQPQHF. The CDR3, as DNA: TGTGCCAGCAGCTGGGACATTGGGCAGCCCCAGCATTTT.

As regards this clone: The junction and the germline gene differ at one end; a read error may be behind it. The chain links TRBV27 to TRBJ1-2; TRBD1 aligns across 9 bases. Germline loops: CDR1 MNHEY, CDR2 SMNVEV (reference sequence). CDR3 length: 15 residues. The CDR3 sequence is CASSHTGGAGSVPLF. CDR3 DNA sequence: TGTGCCAGCAGTCACACAGGGGGCGCGGGTAGCGTCCCGCTTTTC.

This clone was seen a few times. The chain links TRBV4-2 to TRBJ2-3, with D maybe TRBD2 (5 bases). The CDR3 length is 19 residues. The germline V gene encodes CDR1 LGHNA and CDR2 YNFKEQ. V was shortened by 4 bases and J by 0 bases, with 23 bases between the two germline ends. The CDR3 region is CASSPSSHSVRRSTDTQYF. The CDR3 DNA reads TGTGCCAGCAGCCCAAGCTCCCATAGCGTTAGGAGAAGCACAGATACGCAGTATTTT.

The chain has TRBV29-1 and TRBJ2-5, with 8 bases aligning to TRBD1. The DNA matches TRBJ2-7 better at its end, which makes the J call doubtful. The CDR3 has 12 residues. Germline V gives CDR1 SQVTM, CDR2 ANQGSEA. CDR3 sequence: CSVTGQGYEQYF. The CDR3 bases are TGCAGCGTTACTGGACAGGGCTACGAGCAGTACTTC.

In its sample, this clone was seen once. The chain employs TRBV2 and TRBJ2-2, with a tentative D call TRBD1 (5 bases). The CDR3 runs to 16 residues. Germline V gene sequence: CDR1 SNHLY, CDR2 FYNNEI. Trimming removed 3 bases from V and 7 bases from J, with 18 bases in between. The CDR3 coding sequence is TGTGCCAGCAGTGACTTAGTAGGCTCTAGGGGCGGGGAGCTGTTTTTT. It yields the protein CASSDLVGSRGGELFF. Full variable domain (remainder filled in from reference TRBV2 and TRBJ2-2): EPEVTQTPSHQVTQMGQEVILRCVPISNHLYFYWYRQILGQKVEFLVSFYNNEISEKSEIFDDQFSVERPDGSNFTLKIRSTKLEDSAMYFCASSDLVGSRGGELFFGEGSRLTVL.

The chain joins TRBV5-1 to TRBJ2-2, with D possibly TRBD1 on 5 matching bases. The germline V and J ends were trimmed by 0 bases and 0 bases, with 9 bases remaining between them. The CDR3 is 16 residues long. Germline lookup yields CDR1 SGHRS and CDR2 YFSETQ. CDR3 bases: TGCGCCAGCAGCTTGGAAGGCAGGGCGAACACCGGGGAGCTGTTTTTT. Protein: CASSLEGRANTGELFF.

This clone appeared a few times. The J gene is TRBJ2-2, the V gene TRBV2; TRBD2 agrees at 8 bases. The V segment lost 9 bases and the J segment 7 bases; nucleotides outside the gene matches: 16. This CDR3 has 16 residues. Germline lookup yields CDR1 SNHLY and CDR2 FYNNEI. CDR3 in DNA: TGTGCCAGTCAAGCGGGAGAGCGGCGGTATGGCGGGGAGCTGTTTTTT. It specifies CASQAGERRYGGELFF.

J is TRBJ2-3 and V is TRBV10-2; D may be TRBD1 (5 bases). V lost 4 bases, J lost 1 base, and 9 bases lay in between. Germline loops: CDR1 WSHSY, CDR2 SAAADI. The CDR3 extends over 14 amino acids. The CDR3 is CASSVGAGTDTQYF. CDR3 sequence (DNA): TGCGCCAGCAGTGTAGGGGCCGGCACAGATACGCAGTATTTT.

The CDR3 coding sequence is TGTGCCATCAGTCCAGGGGCCAATCAGCCCCAGCATTTT. Amino acid sequence: CAISPGANQPQHF. This chain links TRBV10-3 with TRBJ1-5; weak D call: TRBD1 (6 bases). Trimming stripped 5 bases from V and 3 bases from J, with 8 bases between. Germline V lookup: CDR1 ENHRY, CDR2 SYGVKD. The CDR3 spans 13 residues.

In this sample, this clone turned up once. CDR3 nucleotide sequence: TGTGCCAGCAGCTTAGAATACAAACGAACCCCCTACAATGAGCAGTTCTTC. This encodes CASSLEYKRTPYNEQFF. V gene TRBV7-2 combines with J gene TRBJ2-1; D not certain. Between the trimmed V and J ends, which lost 1 base and 2 bases, there was a span of 15 bases. CDR1 is SGHTA, CDR2 FQGNSA, per germline. The CDR3 sequence is 17 residues long. Variable domain in full (rest from reference TRBV7-2 and TRBJ2-1): GAGVSQSPSNKVTEKGKDVELRCDPISGHTALYWYRQSLGQGLEFLIYFQGNSAPDKSGLPSDRFSAERTGGSVSTLTIQRTQQEDSAVYLCASSLEYKRTPYNEQFFGPGTRLTVL.

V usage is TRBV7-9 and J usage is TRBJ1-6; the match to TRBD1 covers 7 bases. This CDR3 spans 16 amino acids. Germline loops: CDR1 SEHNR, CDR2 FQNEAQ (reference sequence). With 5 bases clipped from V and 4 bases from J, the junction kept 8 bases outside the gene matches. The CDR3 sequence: CASSTGQELYNSPLHF. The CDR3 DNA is TGTGCCAGCAGCACCGGACAGGAATTATATAATTCACCCCTCCACTTT.

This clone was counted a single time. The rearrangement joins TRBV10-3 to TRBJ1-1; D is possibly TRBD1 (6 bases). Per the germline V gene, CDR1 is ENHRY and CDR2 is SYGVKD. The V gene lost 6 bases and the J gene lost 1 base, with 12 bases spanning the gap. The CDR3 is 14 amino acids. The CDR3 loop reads CAISAPGQNTEAFF. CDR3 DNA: TGTGCCATCAGCGCCCCGGGACAGAACACTGAAGCTTTCTTT.

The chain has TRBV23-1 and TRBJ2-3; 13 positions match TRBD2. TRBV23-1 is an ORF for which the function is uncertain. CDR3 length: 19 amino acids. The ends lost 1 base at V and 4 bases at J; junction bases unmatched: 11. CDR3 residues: CASSQFALAGGTFPDTQYF. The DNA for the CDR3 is TGCGCCAGCAGTCAATTCGCACTAGCGGGGGGGACCTTTCCAGATACGCAGTATTTT.

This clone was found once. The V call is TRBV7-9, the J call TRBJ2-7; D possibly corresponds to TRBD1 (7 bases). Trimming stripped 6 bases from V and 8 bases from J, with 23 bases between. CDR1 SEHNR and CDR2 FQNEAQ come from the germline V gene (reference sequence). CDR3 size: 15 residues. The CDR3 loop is CASSRVGTARGKQYF. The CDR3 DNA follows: TGTGCCAGCAGTCGGGTAGGGACAGCCCGGGGGAAGCAGTACTTC. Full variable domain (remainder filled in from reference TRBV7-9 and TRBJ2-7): DTGVSQNPRHKITKRGQNVTFRCDPISEHNRLYWYRQTLGQGPEFLTYFQNEAQLEKSRLLSDRFSAERPKGSFSTLEIQRTEQGDSAMYLCASSRVGTARGKQYFGPGTRLTVT.

The CDR3 coding sequence is TGTGCCAGCAGCTCCCGGGACTGGATACTATACGAGCAGTACTTC. This codes for CASSSRDWILYEQYF. The chain couples TRBV7-7 to TRBJ2-7; D is perhaps TRBD2 (6 bases). V was cut by 4 bases and J by 4 bases, with 17 bases left in between. CDR3 length: 15 amino acids. Per the germline V gene, CDR1 is SSHAT and CDR2 is FNYEAQ (reference sequence). The variable domain in full, with the rest retrieved from reference TRBV7-7 and TRBJ2-7, is GAGVSQSPRYKVTKRGQDVTLRCDPISSHATLYWYQQALGQGPEFLTYFNYEAQPDKSGLPSDRFSAERPEGSISTLTIQRTEQRDSAMYRCASSSRDWILYEQYFGPGTRLTVT.

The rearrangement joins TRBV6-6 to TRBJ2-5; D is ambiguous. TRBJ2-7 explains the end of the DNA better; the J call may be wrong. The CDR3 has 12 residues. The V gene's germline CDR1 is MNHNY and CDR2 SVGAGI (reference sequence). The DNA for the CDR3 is TGTGCCAGCAGGGCCTACAGCTACGAGCAGTACTTC. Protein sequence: CASRAYSYEQYF.

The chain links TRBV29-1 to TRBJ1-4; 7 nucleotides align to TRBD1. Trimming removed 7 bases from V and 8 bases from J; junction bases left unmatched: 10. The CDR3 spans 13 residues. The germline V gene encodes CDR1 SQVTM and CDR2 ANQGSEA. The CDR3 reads CSAGRDRREKLFF. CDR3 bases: TGCAGCGCTGGCCGGGACAGACGAGAAAAACTGTTTTTT.

CDR3 region: CASSQSLVGTEGNQPQHF. CDR3 nucleotides: TGCGCCAGCAGCCAATCTCTCGTGGGGACAGAGGGAAATCAGCCCCAGCATTTT. The rearrangement links TRBV4-3 to TRBJ1-5; 7 bases are a match to TRBD1. The CDR3 runs 18 residues. V dropped 2 bases and J dropped 4; count of bases not matched to a gene: 14. The germline CDR1 and CDR2 sequences are LGHNA and YSLEER.

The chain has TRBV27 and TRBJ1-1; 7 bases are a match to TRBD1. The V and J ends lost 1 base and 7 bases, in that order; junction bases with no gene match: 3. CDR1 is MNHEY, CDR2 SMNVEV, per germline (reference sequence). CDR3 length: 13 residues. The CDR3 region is CASSLFRQGEAFF. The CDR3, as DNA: TGTGCCAGCAGTTTATTCCGACAGGGTGAAGCTTTCTTT.

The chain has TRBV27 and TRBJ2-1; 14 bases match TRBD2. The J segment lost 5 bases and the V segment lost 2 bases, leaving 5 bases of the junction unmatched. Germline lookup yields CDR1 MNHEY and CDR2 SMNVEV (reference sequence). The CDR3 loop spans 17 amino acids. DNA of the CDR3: TGTGCCAGCAGTTTACGGACGGGACTAGCGGGGGACAATGAGCAGTTCTTC. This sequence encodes CASSLRTGLAGDNEQFF.

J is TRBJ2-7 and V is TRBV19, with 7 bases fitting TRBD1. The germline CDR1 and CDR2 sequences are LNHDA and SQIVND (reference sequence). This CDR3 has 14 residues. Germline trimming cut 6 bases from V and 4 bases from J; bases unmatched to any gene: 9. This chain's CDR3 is CASSSVQGSYEQYF. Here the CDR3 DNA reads TGTGCCAGTAGCTCGGTACAGGGGTCGTACGAGCAGTACTTC. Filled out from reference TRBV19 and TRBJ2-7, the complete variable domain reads DGGITQSPKYLFRKEGQNVTLSCEQNLNHDAMYWYRQDPGQGLRLIYYSQIVNDFQKGDIAEGYSVSREKKESFPLTVTSAQKNPTAFYLCASSSVQGSYEQYFGPGTRLTVT.

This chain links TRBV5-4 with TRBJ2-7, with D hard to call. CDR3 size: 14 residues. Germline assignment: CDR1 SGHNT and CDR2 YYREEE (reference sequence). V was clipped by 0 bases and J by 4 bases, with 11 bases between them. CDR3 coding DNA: TGTGCCAGCAGCTTGGGATTCCTACCATACGAGCAGTACTTC. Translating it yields CASSLGFLPYEQYF.

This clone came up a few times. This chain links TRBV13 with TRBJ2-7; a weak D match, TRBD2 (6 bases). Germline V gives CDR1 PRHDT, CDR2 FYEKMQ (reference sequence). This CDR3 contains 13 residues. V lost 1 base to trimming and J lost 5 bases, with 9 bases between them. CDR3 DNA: TGTGCCAGCAGCTTAGATCGGGGGAACGAGCAGTACTTC. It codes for CASSLDRGNEQYF.

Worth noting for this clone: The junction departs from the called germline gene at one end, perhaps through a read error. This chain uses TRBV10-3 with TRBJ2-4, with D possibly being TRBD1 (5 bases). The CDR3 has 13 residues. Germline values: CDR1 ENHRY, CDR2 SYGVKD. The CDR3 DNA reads TGTGCCATCAGTGAGTCGAAGCTGGTGCAGGGTGTCTTC. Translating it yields CAISESKLVQGVF.

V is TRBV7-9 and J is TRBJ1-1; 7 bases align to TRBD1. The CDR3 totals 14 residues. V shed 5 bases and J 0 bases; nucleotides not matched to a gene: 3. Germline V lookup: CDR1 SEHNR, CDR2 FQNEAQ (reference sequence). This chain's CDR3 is CASSARGVNTEAFF. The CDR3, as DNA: TGTGCCAGCAGCGCCAGGGGGGTGAACACTGAAGCTTTCTTT.

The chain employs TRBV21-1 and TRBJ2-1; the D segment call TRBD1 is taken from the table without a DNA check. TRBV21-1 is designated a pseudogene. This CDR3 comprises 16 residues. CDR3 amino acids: CASSKARDRSFNEQFF. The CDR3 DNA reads TGTGCCAGCAGCAAAGCCCGGGACAGGTCATTCAATGAGCAGTTCTTC.

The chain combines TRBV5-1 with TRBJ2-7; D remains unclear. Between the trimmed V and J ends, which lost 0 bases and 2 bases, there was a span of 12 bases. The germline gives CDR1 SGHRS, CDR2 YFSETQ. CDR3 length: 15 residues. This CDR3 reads CASSLDRGSPYEQYF. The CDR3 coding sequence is TGCGCCAGCAGCTTGGATCGCGGCAGTCCCTACGAGCAGTACTTC.